This entry lists 5 T cell receptor beta chains sequenced from one sample in a study of human thymus T cells. The repertoire was sequenced with immunoSEQ multiplex PCR; TCRdb's copy has only in-frame clones and lacks some. The profile shows some 120,000 clones, about 95% of them singletons. The study used thymus tissue resected during corrective heart surgery. The source material was thymus tissue. These receptors were collected from a boy under two years old with a congenital heart defect but otherwise immunologically healthy.

This chain uses TRBV28 with TRBJ1-2; TRBD1 is a possible D gene (6 bases). Deletions cut 8 bases from V and 0 bases from J, with 19 bases between. CDR3 length: 16 residues. Germline V CDR1 and CDR2: MDHEN, SYDVKM. CDR3 region: CASALTGAGANYGYTF. The CDR3 DNA is TGTGCCAGCGCCCTGACAGGCGCCGGAGCTAACTATGGCTACACCTTC.

This sequence joins TRBV10-1 and TRBJ2-5; TRBD2 is a possible D gene (6 bases). The CDR3 spans 16 residues. V lost 0 bases and J 4 bases, leaving 15 bases between the germline ends. In germline, CDR1 is WNHNN, CDR2 SYGVQD (reference sequence). Here the CDR3 reads CASSESIEEGPETQYF. CDR3 nucleotide sequence: TGCGCCAGCAGTGAGTCAATCGAGGAGGGTCCAGAGACCCAGTACTTC.

This clone was counted a single time. The chain employs TRBV4-2 and TRBJ2-3, with TRBD2 as a possible D gene (6 bases). Germline CDR1 and CDR2: LGHNA and YNFKEQ. The V and J ends lost 0 bases and 3 bases respectively, with 13 bases between them. CDR3 length: 16 residues. The CDR3, as DNA: TGTGCCAGCAGCCAAGATTGGGGGGATAGGACAGATACGCAGTATTTT. Residues: CASSQDWGDRTDTQYF.

The chain joins TRBV28 to TRBJ2-1; weak D call: TRBD1 (5 bases). Germline CDR1 reads MDHEN; CDR2 reads SYDVKM. The CDR3 spans 13 residues. Trimming stripped 6 bases from V and 6 bases from J, with 12 bases between. In DNA form, the CDR3 reads TGTGCCAGCAGCCAGGGCTGGTTCAATGAGCAGTTCTTC. It is translated as CASSQGWFNEQFF.

J is TRBJ1-1 and V is TRBV28; 8 nucleotides align to TRBD1. The CDR3 totals 19 residues. After removal of 5 bases from V and 2 bases from J, the junction contained 19 bases not matched to a gene. Germline V CDR1 and CDR2: MDHEN, SYDVKM. The CDR3 DNA sequence: TGTGCCAGCAGTGCCCCCCGGGGCAGGGGGCGACCTATAAACACTGAAGCTTTCTTT. Protein sequence: CASSAPRGRGRPINTEAFF.